A selection of T cell receptor beta chains follows, all from one sample in a study of control samples from healthy donors and cancer patients. TCRdb's copy holds only in-frame clones and misses some; the assay was immunoSEQ multiplex PCR. The sample yields about 220,000 clones, roughly 94% seen once. The sample was blood. These receptors all come from a man aged 45-60 years in good health. Both conserved end residues are part of each CDR3. D genes are given only for firm matches. Size tells how often a clone was seen (once, few, many) or the class of an expanded clone, and some rows leave it out.

>TRBV28|-|-|TRBJ1-5
CASSQEGGRRPGNQPQHF
TGTGCCAGCAGCCAAGAGGGGGGCAGGCGCCCAGGAAATCAGCCCCAGCATTTT
>TRBV19|-|-|TRBJ2-5
CASSLGGLGETQYF
TGTGCCAGTAGCTTAGGGGGGCTAGGGGAGACCCAGTACTTC
>TRBV6-5|-|-|TRBJ2-2
CASSWDDTGELFF
TGTGCCAGCAGCTGGGACGACACCGGGGAGCTGTTTTTT
>TRBV6-5|-|-|TRBJ1-4
CATQVGGANEKLFF
TGTGCCACCCAGGTGGGAGGGGCGAATGAAAAACTGTTTTTT
>TRBV10-3|once|-|TRBJ2-3
CAISYGGGVDTQYF
TGTGCCATCTCCTATGGAGGGGGGGTAGATACGCAGTATTTT
>TRBV7-9|once|TRBD1|TRBJ1-3
CASSRQDRGNTIYF
TGTGCCAGCAGCCGCCAGGACAGGGGAAACACCATATATTTT
>TRBV27|-|TRBD2|TRBJ2-1
CASSPAGTRGGYNEQFF
TGTGCCAGCAGCCCGGCCGGGACTCGCGGGGGTTACAATGAGCAGTTCTTC
>TRBV30|-|TRBD1|TRBJ2-5
CAWSLNRQGLLGQYF
TGTGCCTGGAGTTTGAATCGACAGGGTTTATTGGGCCAGTACTTC
>TRBV12-2|once|-|TRBJ1-1
CASRRRRGRRGDTEAFF
TGTGCAAGTCGCAGGCGACGGGGGAGACGGGGGGACACTGAAGCTTTCTTT
>TRBV30|-|TRBD1|TRBJ1-2
CAWSELGQGAGYTF
TGTGCCTGGAGTGAATTGGGACAGGGGGCCGGCTACACCTTC
>TRBV7-2|-|-|TRBJ2-5
CASSPRLRETQYF
TGTGCCAGCAGCCCCCGGCTCCGAGAGACCCAGTACTTC
>TRBV28|-|TRBD1|TRBJ2-5
CASPPPGQGALGETQYF
TGTGCCAGTCCCCCCCCGGGACAGGGGGCGTTGGGGGAGACCCAGTACTTC
>TRBV29-1|-|TRBD1|TRBJ2-1
CSVRGQGYNEQFF
TGCAGCGTCAGGGGGCAAGGATACAATGAGCAGTTCTTC
>TRBV7-2|-|-|TRBJ1-5
CASSLVWGADQPQHF
TGTGCCAGCAGCTTAGTCTGGGGAGCGGATCAGCCCCAGCATTTT
>TRBV30|-|-|TRBJ1-3
CAWRRGGSGNTIYF
TGTGCCTGGAGACGTGGGGGCTCTGGAAACACCATATATTTT
>TRBV5-4|once|-|TRBJ1-4
CASSAGSVTNEKLFF
TGTGCCAGCAGCGCAGGGTCAGTCACTAATGAAAAACTGTTTTTT
>TRBV12-3/TRBV12-4|-|-|TRBJ1-5
CASTMGVEGTQHF
TGTGCCAGCACCATGGGGGTGGAAGGGACCCAGCATTTT
>TRBV18|-|-|TRBJ1-2
CASSPEGWGYGYTF
TGTGCCAGCTCACCGGAGGGATGGGGCTATGGCTACACCTTC
>TRBV5-4|-|-|TRBJ2-7
CASSLGGYSPYEQYF
TGTGCCAGCAGCTTGGGGGGGTACTCGCCCTACGAGCAGTACTTC
>TRBV7-2|-|-|TRBJ2-5
CASSGLAETQYF
TGTGCCAGCAGCGGGCTAGCGGAGACCCAGTACTTC
>TRBV28|-|-|TRBJ2-6
CASSALGGGANVLTF
TGTGCCAGCAGTGCGTTGGGGGGTGGGGCCAACGTCCTGACTTTC
>TRBV5-1|-|TRBD1|TRBJ1-3
CASSLTFQGGLSGNTIYF
TGCGCCAGCAGCTTGACCTTCCAGGGGGGGCTCTCTGGAAACACCATATATTTT
>TRBV6-1|-|-|TRBJ2-2
CASSEPGRLSGELFF
TGTGCCAGCAGTGAACCCGGGCGGTTATCCGGGGAGCTGTTTTTT
>TRBV7-3|once|TRBD2|TRBJ2-3
CASSPRLAGHNTDTQYF
TGTGCCAGCAGCCCCCGACTAGCGGGGCACAACACAGATACGCAGTATTTT
>TRBV2|-|TRBD1|TRBJ1-2
CAGGTVGYTF
TGTGCCGGAGGGACAGTTGGCTACACCTTC
>TRBV3-1/TRBV3-2|-|-|TRBJ1-5
CASSYDKTADPSYSNQPQHF
TGTGCCAGCAGCTACGACAAAACCGCCGACCCGTCCTATAGCAATCAGCCCCAGCATTTT
>TRBV10-2|once|-|TRBJ2-2
CASRGGPAGELFF
TGCGCCAGCAGAGGGGGACCGGCCGGGGAGCTGTTTTTT
>TRBV3-1/TRBV3-2|-|-|TRBJ1-2
CASRSRSSRSYTF
TGTGCCAGCAGGTCCAGGAGCTCTAGGAGCTACACCTTC
>TRBV5-5|few|-|TRBJ1-1
CASSSRVLMNTEAFF
TGTGCCAGCAGCTCTCGGGTCTTAATGAACACTGAAGCTTTCTTT
>TRBV6-2/TRBV6-3|-|-|TRBJ2-7
CASSGSGTGSYEQYF
TGTGCCAGCAGTGGATCCGGGACCGGCTCCTACGAGCAGTACTTC
>TRBV3-1/TRBV3-2|-|-|TRBJ1-5
CASSHFLDQPQHF
TGTGCCAGCAGCCATTTTTTGGACCAGCCCCAGCATTTT
>TRBV7-2|-|TRBD2|TRBJ2-1
CASSPQGLVNEQFF
TGTGCCAGCAGCCCCCAGGGACTAGTCAATGAGCAGTTCTTC
>TRBV11-3|-|-|TRBJ2-3
CASGKQDTQYF
TGTGCCAGCGGCAAGCAGGATACGCAGTATTTT
>TRBV18|once|-|TRBJ1-2
CASSATVSSYGYTF
TGTGCCAGCTCTGCCACAGTCTCTTCCTATGGCTACACCTTC
>TRBV5-4|-|-|TRBJ1-5
CASSLPGSNQPQHF
TGTGCCAGCAGCCTACCGGGGAGCAATCAGCCCCAGCATTTT
>TRBV29-1|-|-|TRBJ1-3
CSVGRSGNTIYF
TGCAGCGTTGGAAGATCTGGAAACACCATATATTTT
>TRBV28|-|-|TRBJ1-2
CATMSGIYGYTF
TGTGCCACCATGTCGGGAATTTATGGCTACACCTTC
>TRBV2|-|-|TRBJ2-3
CASRYKDTQYF
TGTGCCAGCAGGTACAAGGATACGCAGTATTTT